These T cell receptor beta chains were read from a single sample in a study of vaccination effects on CD4 cells after COVID-19. Their target antigens are unknown. Measured with immunoSEQ multiplex PCR; TCRdb has only the in-frame clones, and not every one. Found here are tens of thousands of clones, less than 85% of them singletons; the top ten hold about 2.4%. The sequencing here drew on CD4+ T cells from PBMCs cultured without peptide, taken after COVID-19 vaccination. The receptors stem from a human donor who received a COVID-19 vaccine. Each CDR3 is given with its conserved first and last residue. Fields, in order: CDR3 protein, CDR3 DNA, D gene, V gene, clone size, J gene. D genes are given only for firm matches. Not every row has a clone size; where given, it reads once, few, many or a size class.

CDR3: CASSQEGQGSSYNSPLHF; DNA: TGCGCCAGCAGCCAAGAAGGGCAGGGGTCATCCTATAATTCACCCCTCCACTTT; D: .; V: TRBV4-1; size: .; J: TRBJ1-6
CDR3: CASSLTGLAGASPNNEQFF; DNA: TGTGCCAGCAGTTTAACGGGACTAGCGGGGGCTTCCCCGAACAATGAGCAGTTCTTC; D: TRBD2; V: TRBV27; size: .; J: TRBJ2-1
CDR3: CASSPPGGRETEAFF; DNA: TGTGCCAGCAGCCCACCAGGGGGAAGAGAGACTGAAGCTTTCTTT; D: TRBD1; V: TRBV7-2; size: .; J: TRBJ1-1
CDR3: CASSFGQGGTEAFF; DNA: TGTGCCAGCAGCTTCGGACAGGGGGGAACTGAAGCTTTCTTT; D: TRBD1; V: TRBV3-1/TRBV3-2; size: .; J: TRBJ1-1
CDR3: CASSDPGTAFYGYTF; DNA: TGTGCCAGCAGTGACCCCGGGACAGCCTTTTATGGCTACACCTTC; D: TRBD1; V: TRBV6-1; size: .; J: TRBJ1-2
CDR3: CASSVDRGLRETQYF; DNA: TGTGCCAGCAGTGTCGACAGGGGCCTTAGAGAGACCCAGTACTTC; D: TRBD1; V: TRBV2; size: .; J: TRBJ2-5
CDR3: CASSQEGLAVSDTQYF; DNA: TGTGCCAGCAGCCAGGAGGGACTAGCGGTTTCAGATACGCAGTATTTT; D: TRBD2; V: TRBV3-1/TRBV3-2; size: .; J: TRBJ2-3
CDR3: CATSDSGGRSNQPQHF; DNA: TGTGCCACCAGTGACTCAGGGGGCAGGAGCAATCAGCCCCAGCATTTT; D: TRBD1; V: TRBV24-1; size: .; J: TRBJ1-5
CDR3: CASSSGPETQYF; DNA: TGTGCCAGCAGTTCGGGTCCGGAGACCCAGTACTTC; D: .; V: TRBV2; size: .; J: TRBJ2-5
CDR3: CAWSIGRNIQYF; DNA: TGTGCCTGGAGTATCGGCCGCAACATTCAGTACTTC; D: .; V: TRBV30; size: .; J: TRBJ2-4
CDR3: CSATPLLGTGRTDTQYF; DNA: TGCAGCGCCACCCCCCTGTTGGGTACAGGGCGCACAGATACGCAGTATTTT; D: .; V: TRBV29-1; size: .; J: TRBJ2-3
CDR3: CASSSPQPDLDYNSPLHF; DNA: TGTGCCAGCAGCTCTCCCCAGCCTGACCTTGATTATAATTCACCCCTCCACTTT; D: .; V: TRBV7-2; size: .; J: TRBJ1-6
CDR3: CAWSKLNNSPLHF; DNA: TGTGCCTGGAGCAAGCTGAATAATTCACCCCTCCACTTT; D: .; V: TRBV30; size: .; J: TRBJ1-6
CDR3: CASLRDGVNTGELFF; DNA: TGTGCCAGCTTACGGGACGGAGTGAACACCGGGGAGCTGTTTTTT; D: .; V: TRBV18; size: .; J: TRBJ2-2
CDR3: CASSEAGETQYF; DNA: TGTGCCAGCAGCGAAGCGGGGGAGACCCAGTACTTC; D: TRBD2; V: TRBV2; size: .; J: TRBJ2-5
CDR3: CASSQPGGVTGGPKTGELFF; DNA: TGTGCCAGTAGTCAGCCAGGGGGCGTAACGGGGGGGCCGAAAACCGGGGAGCTGTTTTTT; D: .; V: TRBV19; size: few; J: TRBJ2-2